Included here is one TCR beta chain sequence, with context. The target of this receptor is not known. Nothing much larger sits one base from this clone, and base qualities are not available. Each collaborating institution followed its own protocols to collect whole blood in K2EDTA tubes. Collaborator samples were shipped for TCRbeta analysis as frozen whole blood, isolated PBMCs, or DNA extracted from either sample type. For CDR1 and CDR2, the germline V gene lists MDHEN and SYDVKM. From cysteine to phenylalanine, the CDR3 is 16 amino acids long. The kept DNA is CDR3 alone, 48 bases in frame from the first base. V ends up 6 bases short and J 6 bases short, with an unmatched junction base count of 15. This record comes from a study of blood T cell repertoires in COVID-19 (dated by TCRdb to about 2020). Background for the entire study: The collaborator samples originated in the United States, Italy and Spain and spanned the acute and convalescent phases of COVID-19. The samples were drawn from two sources: the first 160 participants of the ongoing ImmuneRACE study, and 1,200 or so subjects contributed by 6 global collaborators. The prospective study material was composed of cDNA or gDNA derived from T cells, B-cell-depleted T cells, or PBMCs. Deeply sampled blood TCRbeta repertoires from subjects exposed to, actively infected with, or recovered from COVID-19 were included in the dataset. The sample metadata nearly always contained a de-identified subject ID, COVID-19 status, age in years and sex. Where available, HLA class I and class II types were taken from metadata supplied by the sample provider and were not determined by assay-based typing. A freely available public database, intended as a resource for researchers studying the immune response to SARS-CoV-2, is where the repertoires were released. The investigation overall reported the following: The quantity of clinical and demographic metadata differed by source and by participant and was supplied without curation.

TCRbeta CDR3 regions were amplified from genomic DNA by means of the immunoSEQ Assay, a bias-controlled multiplex PCR. As for the original processing: Within the assay, amplification of reference gene primers was used to estimate how many nucleated cells each sample contained. To quantify the absolute abundance of each unique TCRbeta CDR3 rearrangement, sequence reads were collapsed and filtered. For each sample, productive Simpson clonality was calculated as the square root of Simpson's diversity index over productive rearrangements. The table comes from immuneACCESS by way of TCRdb, which keeps in-frame sequences with V and J called. Part of the clones is missing from these tables; in studies checked, under half for an unresolved V gene and the rest for unknown reasons. V and J calls and clone size are given by that table; D and trimming were obtained from the DNA. In this sample the table shows 150,000 to 200,000 clones, approximately 86% of which occur a single time. Around 8.2% of the sample is held by the ten biggest clonotypes.

Sequencing used peripheral blood. Here the chain combines TRBV28 and TRBJ1-1, with 8 junctional bases fitting TRBD1. This clonotype originated in a man in his sixties with acute or convalescent COVID-19. CDR3 region: CASSPSPGQVNSEAFF. The sequence in DNA is TGTGCCAGCAGCCCCTCACCGGGACAGGTTAATTCTGAAGCTTTCTTT. Joined to the reference TRBV28 and TRBJ1-1 proteins, this CDR3 gives the full variable domain: DVKVTQSSRYLVKRTGEKVFLECVQDMDHENMFWYRQDPGLGLRLIYFSYDVKMKEKGDIPEGYSVSREKKERFSLILESASTNQTSMYLCASSPSPGQVNSEAFFGQGTRLTVV.